A single sample is the source of the 3 T cell receptor beta chains below, sequenced in a study of identical twins. TCRdb reprocessed the 5' RACE reads with MiXCR, giving one entry per CDR3 protein. The table shows some 900,000 distinct CDR3 sequences, with 9% to 15% occurring only once. The same sample was also used in a study of yellow fever vaccine responses in identical twins.

Sequenced input: PBMCs. The receptors originated from a woman aged 18-29 years in good health.

The chain joins TRBV7-6 to TRBJ2-5, with a possible D match to TRBD2 (7 bases). Germline values: CDR1 SGHVS, CDR2 FNYEAQ. V was clipped by 2 bases and J by 5 bases, with 15 bases between them. The CDR3 covers 15 residues. The CDR3 region has the DNA TGTGCCAGCAGCTTACTTAGGGGGGGCGGGGAGACCCAGTACTTC. Protein sequence: CASSLLRGGGETQYF.

This clonotype was counted a few times. The rearrangement uses TRBV29-1 and TRBJ1-2, with 8 bases that match TRBD1. There are 12 residues in the CDR3. Germline assignment: CDR1 SQVTM and CDR2 ANQGSEA. V shed 8 bases and J 5 bases; nucleotides not matched to a gene: 7. The CDR3: CSSLTGAYGYTF. CDR3 bases: TGCAGCTCACTGACAGGGGCTTATGGCTACACCTTC.

A single count supports this clonotype. This chain connects TRBV2 to TRBJ1-4; weak D call: TRBD1 (5 bases). The CDR3 extends over 16 amino acids. The V gene's germline CDR1 is SNHLY and CDR2 FYNNEI. Trimming removed 6 bases from V and 6 bases from J, with 20 bases in between. CDR3 region: CASRKLGPPGDEKLFF. Written as DNA, the CDR3 is TGTGCCAGCAGGAAACTGGGGCCACCAGGCGATGAAAAACTGTTTTTT.